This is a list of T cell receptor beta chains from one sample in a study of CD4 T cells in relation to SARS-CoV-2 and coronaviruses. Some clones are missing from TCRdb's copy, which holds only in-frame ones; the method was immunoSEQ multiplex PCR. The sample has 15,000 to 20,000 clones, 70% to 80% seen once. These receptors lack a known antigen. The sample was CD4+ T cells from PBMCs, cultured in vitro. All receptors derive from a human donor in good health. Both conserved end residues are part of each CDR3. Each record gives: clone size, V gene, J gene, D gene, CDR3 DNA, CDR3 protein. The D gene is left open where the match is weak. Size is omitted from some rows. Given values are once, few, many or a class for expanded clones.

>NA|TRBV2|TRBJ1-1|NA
TGTGCCAGCAACTTCGGGACGGATGGCACTGAAGCTTTCTTT
CASNFGTDGTEAFF
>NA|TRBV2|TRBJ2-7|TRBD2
TGTGCCAGCACCCTTCTAGCGGCCCTTTCCTACGAGCAGTACTTC
CASTLLAALSYEQYF
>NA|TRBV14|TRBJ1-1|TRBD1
TGTGCCAGCAGCCAAACGGACAGGGGGCTCGGGTACACTGAAGCTTTCTTT
CASSQTDRGLGYTEAFF
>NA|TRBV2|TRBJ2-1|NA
TGTGCCAGCACCCTCGTGGGGGATATATTTTACAATGAGCAGTTCTTC
CASTLVGDIFYNEQFF
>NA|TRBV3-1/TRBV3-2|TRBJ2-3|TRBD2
TGTGCCAGCAGCCAAGACCACACTTCTAGCGGGAGGGCCGGGGCAGATACGCAGTATTTT
CASSQDHTSSGRAGADTQYF
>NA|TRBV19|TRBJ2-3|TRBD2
TGTGCCAGTAGTAATCCGACTAGCGGGAGGGATACGCAGTATTTT
CASSNPTSGRDTQYF
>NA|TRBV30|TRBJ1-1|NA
TGTGCCTGGATGGCAGGGGTATCTGAAGCTTTCTTT
CAWMAGVSEAFF
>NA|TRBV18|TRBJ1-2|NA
TGTGCCAGCGCGCCCCGCGAATATGGCTACACCTTC
CASAPREYGYTF
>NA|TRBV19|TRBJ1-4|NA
TGTGCCAGTAGTAGGCGGGGCGTCGTTCCTAATGAAAAACTGTTTTTT
CASSRRGVVPNEKLFF
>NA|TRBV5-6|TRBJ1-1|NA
TGTGCCAGCAGCTTGCCGACCGTGGTTGGGACTGAAGCTTTCTTT
CASSLPTVVGTEAFF
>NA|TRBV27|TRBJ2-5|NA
TGTGCCAGCAGTTTAACGTGGGGAGAGACCCAGTACTTC
CASSLTWGETQYF
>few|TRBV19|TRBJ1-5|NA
TGTGCCAGTAGTGAGTGGGGGATACATCGCAATCAGCCCCAGCATTTT
CASSEWGIHRNQPQHF
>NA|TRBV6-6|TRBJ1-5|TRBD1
TGTGCCAGCAGTTCAAGACAGGGTGGAACGCCCCAGCATTTT
CASSSRQGGTPQHF
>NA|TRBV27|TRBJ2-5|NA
TGTGCCAGCAGTTTATCTTTCCTTGGGGAGACCCAGTACTTC
CASSLSFLGETQYF
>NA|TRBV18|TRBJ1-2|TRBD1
TGTGCCAGCTCACTGGAAGGGGGCGCCGGCTACACCTTC
CASSLEGGAGYTF
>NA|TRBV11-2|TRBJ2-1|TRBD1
TGTGCCAGCAGCCCGGACAGGGGTTATTTCTTC
CASSPDRGYFF
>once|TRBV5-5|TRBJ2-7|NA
TGTGCCAGCAGCTTGGTAGGCAGATCCTACGAGCAGTACTTC
CASSLVGRSYEQYF
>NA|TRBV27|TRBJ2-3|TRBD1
TGTGCCAGCAGTTTTATTAGTAGGACAGGCCCCTCAGATACGCAGTATTTT
CASSFISRTGPSDTQYF
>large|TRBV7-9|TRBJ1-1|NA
TGTGCCAGCAGCGAGAGACGGGGAGCAGGGAACACTGAAGCTTTCTTT
CASSERRGAGNTEAFF
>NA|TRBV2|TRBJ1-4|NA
TGTGCCAGCAGGCCACTGGCAACTAATGAAAAACTGTTTTTT
CASRPLATNEKLFF
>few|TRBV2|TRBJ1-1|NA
TGTGCCAGCAGTGAGAAGGGGGTCGGCGGGACTGAAGCTTTCTTT
CASSEKGVGGTEAFF
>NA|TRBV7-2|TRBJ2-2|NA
TGTGCCAGCAGCTTAGAGGGAGACGTCACCGGGGAGCTGTTTTTT
CASSLEGDVTGELFF
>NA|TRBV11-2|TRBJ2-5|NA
TGTGCCAGCAGCCTATCCGGGGGACTCCGGGGGGCAGAGACCCAGTACTTC
CASSLSGGLRGAETQYF
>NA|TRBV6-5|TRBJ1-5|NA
TGTGCCACCATAATTGGGAATAGCAATCAGCCCCAGCATTTT
CATIIGNSNQPQHF
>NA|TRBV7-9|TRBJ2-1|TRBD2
TGTGCCAGCAGCTTAGTTTGGGGGGGACTAGACTTCAATGAGCAGTTCTTC
CASSLVWGGLDFNEQFF
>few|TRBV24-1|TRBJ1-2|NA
TGTGCCACTAGCTTACGGGGAAATGGCTACACCTTC
CATSLRGNGYTF
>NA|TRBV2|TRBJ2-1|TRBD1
TGTGCCAGCAGTGAAGCGCCCGCGGGACAGGGCCATGAGCAGTTCTTC
CASSEAPAGQGHEQFF
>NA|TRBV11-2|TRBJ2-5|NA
TGTGCCAGCAGCGTTGACCGGGCGGAGACCCAGTACTTC
CASSVDRAETQYF
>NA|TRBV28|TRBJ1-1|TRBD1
TGTGCCAGCAGTCCCTCGGGACAGGCCATGAACACTGAAGCTTTCTTT
CASSPSGQAMNTEAFF
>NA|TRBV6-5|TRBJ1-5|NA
TGTGCCAGCAGTTTACAGGGACCTAGCAATCAGCCCCAGCATTTT
CASSLQGPSNQPQHF
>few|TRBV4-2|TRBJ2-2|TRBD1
TGTGCCAGCAGCCAAGGAGAGGGGGCGGTTACCGGGGAGCTGTTTTTT
CASSQGEGAVTGELFF
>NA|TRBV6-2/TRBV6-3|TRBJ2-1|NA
TGTGCCAGCAGTTACTGGGCTTGGGACCCCTTAATTCCCTCCTACAATGAGCAGTTCTTC
CASSYWAWDPLIPSYNEQFF
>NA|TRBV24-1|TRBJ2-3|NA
TGTGCCACCAGTGATTCCGGGACAACCTACACAGATACGCAGTATTTT
CATSDSGTTYTDTQYF
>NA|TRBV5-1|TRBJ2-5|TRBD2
TGCGCCAGCAGCTTGGCCCCTAGCGGACAAGAGACCCAGTACTTC
CASSLAPSGQETQYF
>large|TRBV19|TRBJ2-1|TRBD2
TGTGCCAGTAAGTCAGGAGTAGCGGGAGCCAATGAGCAGTTCTTC
CASKSGVAGANEQFF
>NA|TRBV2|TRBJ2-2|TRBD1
TGTGCCAGCAGTGTGGTCGGGACAGGGAGCGGGGAGCTGTTTTTT
CASSVVGTGSGELFF
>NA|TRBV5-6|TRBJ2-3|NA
TGTGCCAGCAGCCTGCTGGCTGCAGATACGCAGTATTTT
CASSLLAADTQYF
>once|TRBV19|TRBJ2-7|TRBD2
TGTGCCAGTAGTATAGATCAAGGCCTAGCGGGAATCTACGAGCAGTACTTC
CASSIDQGLAGIYEQYF
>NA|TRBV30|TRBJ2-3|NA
TGTGCCTGGGAGACCCGTTTAAACACAGATACGCAGTATTTT
CAWETRLNTDTQYF
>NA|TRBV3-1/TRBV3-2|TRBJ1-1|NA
TGTGCCAGCAGCCAATTCACAGGAATGAACACTGAAGCTTTCTTT
CASSQFTGMNTEAFF
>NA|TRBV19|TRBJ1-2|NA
TGTGCCAGTAGTCCCTCTGACGATGGGAACAACTATGGCTACACCTTC
CASSPSDDGNNYGYTF
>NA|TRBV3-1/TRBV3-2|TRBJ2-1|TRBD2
TGTGCCAGCAGCCAAGGACTAGCCAATGAGCAGTTCTTC
CASSQGLANEQFF
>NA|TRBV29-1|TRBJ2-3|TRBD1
TGCAGCGTCCAGACAGGGCCAGATACGCAGTATTTT
CSVQTGPDTQYF
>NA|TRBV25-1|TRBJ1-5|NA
TGTGCCAGCAGTGACAGCCAGAGAAATCAGCCCCAGCATTTT
CASSDSQRNQPQHF
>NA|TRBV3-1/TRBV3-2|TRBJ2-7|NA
TGTGCCAGCAGCCAAACTCTCTCCTACGAGCAGTACTTC
CASSQTLSYEQYF
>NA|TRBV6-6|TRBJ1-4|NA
TGTGCCAGCAGTGGCGGGACCCCTAGAGAAAAACTGTTTTTT
CASSGGTPREKLFF
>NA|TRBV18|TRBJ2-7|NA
TGTGCCAGCTCACCCGTATTCGTGGGAGGGGGAAACGAGCAGTACTTC
CASSPVFVGGGNEQYF
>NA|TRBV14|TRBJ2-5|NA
TGTGCCAGCAGCCAAGGAGGAGAGACCCAGTACTTC
CASSQGGETQYF